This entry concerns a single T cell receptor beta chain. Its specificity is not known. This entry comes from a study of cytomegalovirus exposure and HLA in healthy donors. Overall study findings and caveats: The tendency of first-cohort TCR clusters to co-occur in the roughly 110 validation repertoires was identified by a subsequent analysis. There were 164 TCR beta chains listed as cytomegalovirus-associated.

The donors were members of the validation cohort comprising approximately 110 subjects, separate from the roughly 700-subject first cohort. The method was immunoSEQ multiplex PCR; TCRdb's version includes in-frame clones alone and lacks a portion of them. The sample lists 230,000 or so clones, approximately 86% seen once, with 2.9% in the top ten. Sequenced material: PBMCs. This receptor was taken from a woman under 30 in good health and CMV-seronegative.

CDR3 DNA: TGTGCCACCAGCATTAGCAGGGTAGACTATGGCTACACCTTC. Translation gives CATSISRVDYGYTF. This chain connects TRBV15 to TRBJ1-2; maybe TRBD1 (5 bases). Per the germline V gene, CDR1 is LNHNV and CDR2 is YYDKDF (reference sequence). V lost 4 bases and J 3 bases, leaving 12 bases between the germline ends. The CDR3 covers 14 residues.